The rows below give T cell receptor beta chains drawn from one sample of a study of metastatic and nonmetastatic thyroid tumors. Using MiXCR, TCRdb re-called clones from the PCR reads. The data contain 15,000 or so clones, around 10% of them singletons. The sequencing sample was made of blood. Receptor source: a female donor with papillary thyroid cancer or a benign thyroid nodule (not recorded which). Some clones in this sample may be carry-over from other donors' samples. Both conserved end residues are part of each CDR3. Fields, in order: CDR3 length, D gene, clone size, V gene, J gene, CDR3 protein, CDR3 DNA. The D gene is left open where the match is weak. Part of the rows lack a size; the others show once, few, many or a class for expanded clones.

15,TRBD2,many,TRBV3-1,TRBJ2-1,CASSTTGGPYGEQFF,TGTGCCAGCAGTACCACGGGGGGGCCGTACGGCGAGCAGTTCTTC
16,NA,NA,TRBV5-1,TRBJ2-5,CASSFTPVLVQETQYF,TGCGCCAGCAGCTTTACGCCGGTACTAGTCCAAGAGACCCAGTACTTC
16,NA,many,TRBV10-3,TRBJ1-1,CAISPSGGFANTEAFF,TGTGCCATCAGCCCTTCGGGTGGGTTCGCGAACACTGAAGCTTTCTTT
14,TRBD1,medium-sized,TRBV25-1,TRBJ2-7,CASSPPGQGYEQYF,TGTGCCAGCAGCCCACCGGGACAGGGGTACGAGCAGTACTTC
11,NA,NA,TRBV11-3,TRBJ2-7,CASSPLVEQYF,TGTGCCAGCAGCCCTTTAGTCGAGCAGTACTTC
13,NA,few,TRBV12-3/TRBV12-4,TRBJ1-2,CASSPQGAWGYTF,TGTGCCAGCAGCCCCCAAGGGGCTTGGGGCTACACCTTC
16,TRBD1,medium-sized,TRBV6-1,TRBJ1-2,CASRRLAGTDNYGYTF,TGTGCCAGCAGGAGACTAGCCGGGACAGATAACTATGGCTACACCTTC
20,TRBD2,many,TRBV25-1,TRBJ2-3,CASSEPLAAHSPSSTDTQYF,TGTGCCAGCAGTGAACCACTAGCGGCCCACTCTCCGTCTAGCACAGATACGCAGTATTTT
15,TRBD2,few,TRBV19,TRBJ2-1,CASGLAGGPYNEQFF,TGTGCCAGCGGACTAGCGGGAGGGCCCTACAATGAGCAGTTCTTC
14,NA,many,TRBV20-1,TRBJ2-7,CSAREAQGSWEQYF,TGCAGTGCTAGAGAAGCCCAGGGTTCGTGGGAGCAGTACTTC
14,TRBD2,many,TRBV20-1,TRBJ2-5,CSAVEGLAQETQYF,TGCAGTGCGGTAGAGGGACTAGCTCAAGAGACCCAGTACTTC
17,NA,many,TRBV19,TRBJ1-3,CASSRGTDVGSGNTIYF,TGTGCCAGTAGTAGGGGGACCGATGTCGGGTCTGGAAACACCATATATTTT
14,NA,medium-sized,TRBV6-1,TRBJ2-7,CASKAPQGAFEQYF,TGTGCCAGCAAGGCGCCGCAGGGAGCCTTCGAGCAGTACTTC
16,TRBD1,many,TRBV30,TRBJ1-4,CAWSSNAGTGTEKLFF,TGTGCCTGGAGTTCAAACGCTGGGACAGGGACCGAAAAACTGTTTTTT
19,TRBD2,medium-sized,TRBV4-3,TRBJ2-6,CASSHAREGPSSGANVLTF,TGCGCCAGCAGCCATGCCCGGGAGGGCCCCAGCTCTGGGGCCAACGTCCTGACTTTC
12,NA,NA,TRBV6-1,TRBJ2-7,CASRAGIYEKYF,TGTGCCAGCAGGGCAGGGATTTACGAGAAGTACTTC